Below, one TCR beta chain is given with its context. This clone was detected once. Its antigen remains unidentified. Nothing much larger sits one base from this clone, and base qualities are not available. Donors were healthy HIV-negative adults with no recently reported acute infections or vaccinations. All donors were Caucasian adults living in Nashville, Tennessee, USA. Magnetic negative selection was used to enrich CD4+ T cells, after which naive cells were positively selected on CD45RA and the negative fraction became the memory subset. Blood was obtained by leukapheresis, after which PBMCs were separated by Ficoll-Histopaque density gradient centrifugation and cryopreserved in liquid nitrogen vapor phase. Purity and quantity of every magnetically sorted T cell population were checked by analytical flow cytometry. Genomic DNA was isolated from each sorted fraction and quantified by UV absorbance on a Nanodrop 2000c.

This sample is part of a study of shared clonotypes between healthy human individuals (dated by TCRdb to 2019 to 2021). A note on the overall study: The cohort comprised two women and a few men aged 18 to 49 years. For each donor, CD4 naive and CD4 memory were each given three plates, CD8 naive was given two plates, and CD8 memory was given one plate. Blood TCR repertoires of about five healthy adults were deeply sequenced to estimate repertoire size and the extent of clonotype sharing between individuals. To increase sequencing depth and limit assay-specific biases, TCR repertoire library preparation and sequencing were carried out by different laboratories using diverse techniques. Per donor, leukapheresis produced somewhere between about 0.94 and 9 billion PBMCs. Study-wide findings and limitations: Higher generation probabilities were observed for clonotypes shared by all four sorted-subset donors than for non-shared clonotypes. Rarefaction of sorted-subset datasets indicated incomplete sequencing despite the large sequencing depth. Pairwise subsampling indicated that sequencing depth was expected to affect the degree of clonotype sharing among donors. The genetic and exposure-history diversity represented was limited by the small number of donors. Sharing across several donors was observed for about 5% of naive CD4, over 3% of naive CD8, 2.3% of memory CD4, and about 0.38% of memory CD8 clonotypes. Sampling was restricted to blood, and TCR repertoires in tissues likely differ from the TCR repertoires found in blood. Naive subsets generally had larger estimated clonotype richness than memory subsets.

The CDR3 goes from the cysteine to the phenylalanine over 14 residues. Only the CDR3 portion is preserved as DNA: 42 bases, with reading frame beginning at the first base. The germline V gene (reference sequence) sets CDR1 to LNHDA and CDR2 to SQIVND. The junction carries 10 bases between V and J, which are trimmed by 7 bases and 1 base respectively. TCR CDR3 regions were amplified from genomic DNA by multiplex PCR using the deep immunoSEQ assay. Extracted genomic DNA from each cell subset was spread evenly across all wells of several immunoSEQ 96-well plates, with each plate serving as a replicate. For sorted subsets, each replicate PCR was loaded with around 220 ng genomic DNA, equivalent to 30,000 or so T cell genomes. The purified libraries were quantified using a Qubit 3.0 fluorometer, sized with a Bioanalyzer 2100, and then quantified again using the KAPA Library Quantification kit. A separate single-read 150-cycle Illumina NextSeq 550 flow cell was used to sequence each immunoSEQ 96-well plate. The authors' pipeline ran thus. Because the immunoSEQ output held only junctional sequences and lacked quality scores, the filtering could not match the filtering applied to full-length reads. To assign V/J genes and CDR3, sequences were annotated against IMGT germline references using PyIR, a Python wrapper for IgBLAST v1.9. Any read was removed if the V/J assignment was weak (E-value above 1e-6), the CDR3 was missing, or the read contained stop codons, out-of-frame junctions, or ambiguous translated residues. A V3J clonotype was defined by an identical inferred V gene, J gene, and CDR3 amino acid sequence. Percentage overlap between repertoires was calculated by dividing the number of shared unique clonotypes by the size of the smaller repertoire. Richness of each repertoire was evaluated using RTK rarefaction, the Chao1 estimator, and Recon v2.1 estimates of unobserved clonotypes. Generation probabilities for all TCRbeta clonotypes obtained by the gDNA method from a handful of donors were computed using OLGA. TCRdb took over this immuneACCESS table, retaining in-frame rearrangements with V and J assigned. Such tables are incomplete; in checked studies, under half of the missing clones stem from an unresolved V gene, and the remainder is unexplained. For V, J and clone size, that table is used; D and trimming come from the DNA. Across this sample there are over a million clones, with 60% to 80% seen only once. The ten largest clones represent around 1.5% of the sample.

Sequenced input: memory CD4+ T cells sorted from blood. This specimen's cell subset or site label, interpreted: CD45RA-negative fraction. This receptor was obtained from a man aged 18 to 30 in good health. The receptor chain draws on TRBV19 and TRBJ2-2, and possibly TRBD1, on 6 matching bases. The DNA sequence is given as TGTGCCAGTACCCTGGGACAGAACACCGGGGAGCTGTTTTTT. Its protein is CASTLGQNTGELFF.